Sequencing of this T cell receptor (beta chain) was carried out in a study of yellow fever vaccine responses in identical twins. This clonotype was detected once. TCRdb passed the RT-PCR reads through MiXCR, listing each CDR3 protein once. The sample lists over 15,000 distinct CDR3 sequences, 55% to 65% seen once, with 6% to 8.5% in the top ten. CDR3 length: 11 residues. CDR1 is DFQATT, CDR2 SNEGSKA, per germline (reference sequence). The V segment lost 5 bases and the J segment 9 bases; nucleotides outside the gene matches: 4. The sample was T cells from blood (PBMCs), unsorted or a sorted subset (not recorded which), taken before or after yellow fever vaccination (not recorded which). The source of this sequence is a woman younger than 35 who received the yellow fever vaccine. The chain has TRBV20-1 and TRBJ2-1; TRBD2 matches 7 bases. The CDR3, as DNA: TGCAGTGCTGGGACTACCCGTGAGCAGTTCTTC. It specifies CSAGTTREQFF.